Below are 25 T cell receptor beta chains sequenced from a single sample in a study of blood T cells in healthy people across ages. Alongside a J-beta primer mix, a sample-barcoded 5' primer served in a second PCR lasting roughly 6 to 11 cycles. MiXCR, run by TCRdb on the 5' RACE reads, gives a single entry per CDR3 protein. Here the sample spans approximately 810,000 distinct CDR3 sequences, about 30% being singletons. The sequenced sample consisted of blood. Receptors originate from an elderly woman in good health.

The CDR3 sequence: CASSPGQVGRDGYTF. CDR3 DNA sequence: TGTGCCAGCTCACCCGGACAGGTGGGCCGGGATGGCTACACCTTC. V usage is TRBV18 and J usage is TRBJ1-2; 7 nucleotides agree with TRBD1. CDR1 KGHSH and CDR2 LQKENI come from the germline V gene. This CDR3 is 15 amino acids long. Trimming removed 3 bases from V and 6 bases from J; junction bases left unmatched: 10.

The V and J genes are TRBV11-2 and TRBJ2-7; D is possibly TRBD2 (7 bases). The CDR3 covers 14 residues. The V and J ends lost 1 base and 6 bases respectively, with 13 bases between them. Germline CDR1 SGHAT, CDR2 FQNNGV. The CDR3 sequence is CASSLAGEGSEQYF. CDR3 DNA: TGTGCCAGCAGCTTAGCAGGGGAGGGTAGCGAGCAGTACTTC.

Concerning this clonotype: This may be a read error, as it is one base from a much larger clone. The chain has TRBV12-3 or TRBV12-4 and TRBJ2-1, with D perhaps being TRBD1 or TRBD2 (7 bases each). CDR3 size: 17 residues. Deletions cut 4 bases from V and 6 bases from J, with 22 bases between. The CDR3 protein is CASSSLFGRGPGNEQFF. For the CDR3, the DNA is TGTGCCAGCAGTTCCCTTTTTGGGAGGGGGCCGGGCAATGAGCAGTTCTTC.

This clonotype was observed at least ten times. The CDR3 nucleotides read TGTGCCAGCAGCCCGGTGACAGGGTTAGGGTATGGCTACACCTTC. Translated: CASSPVTGLGYGYTF. This chain links TRBV7-2 with TRBJ1-2, with 7 bases aligning to TRBD1. Per germline, CDR1 SGHTA and CDR2 FQGNSA. This CDR3 spans 15 amino acids. V was pared by 5 bases and J by 5 bases, with 11 bases of the junction left unmatched.

The table lists this clonotype with a few counts. This chain links TRBV11-2 with TRBJ2-2; 7 nucleotides line up with TRBD2. The CDR3 is 17 residues long. The ends lost 0 bases at V and 2 bases at J; junction bases unmatched: 6. CDR1 is SGHAT and CDR2 is FQNNGV in the germline V gene. CDR3 in amino acids: CASSLELGLTNTGELFF. In nucleotides, the CDR3 is TGTGCCAGCAGCTTAGAACTGGGACTAACCAACACCGGGGAGCTGTTTTTT.

The V gene is TRBV6-1, the J gene TRBJ2-5, with D hard to call. V gave up 0 bases and J gave up 1 base, with 9 bases separating them. In germline, CDR1 is MNHNS, CDR2 SASEGT. The length of the CDR3 is 15 residues. Here the CDR3 DNA reads TGTGCCAGCAGTGAAGCGCGCCAGTCCCAAGAGACCCAGTACTTC. It codes for CASSEARQSQETQYF.

Of note for this clonotype: Mismatch with germline at one junction end may stem from a read error. The CDR3 DNA reads TGTGCCAGCAGTTTTGGGACAGGGGGTCGTGGGGCCGACGTCCTGACTTTC. Translating gives CASSFGTGGRGADVLTF. V gene TRBV12-3 or TRBV12-4 combines with J gene TRBJ2-6; TRBD1 agrees at 11 bases. This CDR3 is 17 amino acids long.

This clonotype was observed a few times. This chain links TRBV20-1 with TRBJ2-1; a possible D gene is TRBD1 (5 bases). The end of the DNA is better explained by TRBJ2-7, so the J call may be wrong. The CDR3 runs to 16 residues. CDR1 is DFQATT and CDR2 is SNEGSKA in the germline V gene (reference sequence). CDR3 in amino acids: CSARDLTASSYNEQYF. CDR3 sequence (DNA): TGCAGTGCTAGAGATCTGACAGCAAGCTCCTACAATGAGCAGTACTTC.

This clonotype has at least ten counts. This chain joins TRBV7-9 and TRBJ2-3; weak D call: TRBD1 (5 bases). This CDR3 contains 11 residues. Germline V gives CDR1 SEHNR, CDR2 FQNEAQ (reference sequence). V lost 8 bases to trimming and J lost 6 bases, with 9 bases between them. The CDR3 sequence is CASAAGDTQYF. CDR3 bases: TGTGCCAGCGCCGCAGGGGATACGCAGTATTTT.

As regards this clonotype: A much more abundant neighbour one base away suggests this may be a read error. Here the CDR3 reads CASSVGYLQYF. CDR3 DNA sequence: TGCGCCAGCAGTGTGGGGTATTTGCAGTACTTC. This rearrangement joins TRBV10-1 to TRBJ2-5; D gene ambiguous. V gave up 4 bases and J gave up 11 bases, with 11 bases separating them. CDR3 size: 11 residues. CDR1 WNHNN and CDR2 SYGVQD come from the germline V gene (reference sequence).

The chain recombines TRBV6-5 with TRBJ1-6; D is unresolved. Germline CDR1 and CDR2: MNHEY and SVGAGI. V was clipped by 10 bases and J by 5 bases, with 15 bases between them. The CDR3 has 14 residues. The CDR3 is CATRGRTNNSPLHF. As DNA, the CDR3 is TGTGCCACCAGAGGCCGGACCAATAATTCACCCCTCCACTTT.

The chain is built from TRBV28 and TRBJ1-1; no reliable D call. This CDR3 is 12 amino acids long. Germline values: CDR1 MDHEN, CDR2 SYDVKM. Trimming took off 4 bases at V and 11 bases at J, with 14 bases between the two ends. The CDR3 bases are TGTGCCAGCAGTTCTAGGTCCCTCGAGGCTTTCTTT. Translated: CASSSRSLEAFF.

This clonotype was counted only a few times. A much larger clonotype is one base distant, so this may be a read error. CDR3 in DNA: TGTGCCAGCAGCTTAGCGTCTACAGGGGGCGGGGATACGCAGTATTTT. It is translated as CASSLASTGGGDTQYF. V and J are TRBV7-2 and TRBJ2-3, with 9 bases aligning to TRBD1. CDR3 size: 16 residues. The germline V gene has CDR1 SGHTA and CDR2 FQGNSA. Trimming cost V 0 bases and J 6 bases; bases outside gene matches: 7.

This clonotype came up many times. Here the CDR3 reads CASSLTSGTASYNEQFF. The CDR3 DNA follows: TGTGCCAGCAGCTTAACCTCCGGGACAGCCTCCTACAATGAGCAGTTCTTC. The gene calls are TRBV7-6 and TRBJ2-1, with 7 bases aligning to TRBD1. J gave up 0 bases and V 2 bases, and 7 bases lay outside the gene matches. The CDR3 loop spans 17 amino acids. Per germline, CDR1 SGHVS and CDR2 FNYEAQ.

This clonotype was observed a handful of times. A read error is possible here, since a much larger clone lies one base away. The V call is TRBV20-1, the J call TRBJ1-6; D perhaps matches TRBD1 (5 bases). Germline lookup yields CDR1 DFQATT and CDR2 SNEGSKA (reference sequence). There are 14 residues in the CDR3. CDR3 nucleotide sequence: TGCAGTGCTGTCAGGGACTCCTATAATTCACCCCCCCACTTT. Encoded protein: CSAVRDSYNSPPHF.

This clonotype was observed a handful of times. This chain connects TRBV20-1 to TRBJ1-2, with D possibly matching TRBD1 (5 bases). V lost 3 bases and J 4 bases, leaving 15 bases between the germline ends. The length of the CDR3 is 14 residues. Germline loops: CDR1 DFQATT, CDR2 SNEGSKA (reference sequence). Written as DNA, the CDR3 is TGCAGTGCTAGTGAAAGGGGAGTTCGCTATGGCTACACCTTC. Encoded protein: CSASERGVRYGYTF.

The CDR3 DNA follows: TGTGCCTGGAGTGTTTGGACCTACAATGAGCAGTACTTC. Translating it yields CAWSVWTYNEQYF. The chain is built from TRBV30 and TRBJ2-7, with no clear D. CDR3 length: 13 amino acids. The V gene lost 0 bases and the J gene lost 7 bases, with 13 bases spanning the gap. Per the germline V gene, CDR1 is GTSNPN and CDR2 is SVGIG (reference sequence).

The table lists this clonotype with a few counts. The rearrangement uses TRBV5-1 and TRBJ1-3; no reliable D call. The germline V gene encodes CDR1 SGHRS and CDR2 YFSETQ. The CDR3 runs 16 residues. The V end lost 0 bases, the J end lost 0 bases, and 10 bases lay between the germline ends. CDR3 nucleotides: TGCGCCAGCAGCTTGGATACCCGGCCCTCTGGAAACACCATATATTTT. Its protein is CASSLDTRPSGNTIYF.

In this sample, this clonotype turned up a few times. The chain carries TRBV7-9 and TRBJ1-2, with a possible D match to TRBD1 (5 bases). Trimming cost V 5 bases and J 8 bases, with 15 bases left between them. The length of the CDR3 is 13 residues. Germline V gene lookup returns CDR1 SEHNR and CDR2 FQNEAQ (reference sequence). For the CDR3, the DNA is TGTGCCAGCAGCAAGGGACGGGGAACAGGCTACACCTTC. Its translation: CASSKGRGTGYTF.

This clonotype has ten or more counts. V gene TRBV21-1 combines with J gene TRBJ2-3; the table names TRBD1, a call not compared with the DNA. TRBV21-1 is recorded as a pseudogene. The CDR3 loop spans 17 amino acids. This CDR3 reads CASSARAGQHRTDTQYF. The CDR3 nucleotides read TGTGCCAGCAGCGCTCGGGCCGGACAGCATCGCACAGATACGCAGTATTTT.

The chain is built from TRBV24-1 and TRBJ2-2; possibly TRBD2 for D (5 bases). Trimming took 5 bases from V and 1 from J, leaving 7 bases between them. CDR3 length: 14 amino acids. Germline CDR1 KGHDR, CDR2 SFDVKD. The CDR3 region is CATSGEGNTGELFF. CDR3 bases: TGTGCCACCAGTGGTGAGGGGAACACCGGGGAGCTGTTTTTT.

The V and J genes are TRBV2 and TRBJ1-2, with 7 bases fitting TRBD1. Trimming took 4 bases from V and 6 from J; bases not matched to a gene: 5. CDR3 length: 13 amino acids. Germline assignment: CDR1 SNHLY and CDR2 FYNNEI. CDR3 region: CASSAGTADGYTF. Written as DNA, the CDR3 is TGTGCCAGCAGTGCCGGGACAGCGGATGGCTACACCTTC.

This clonotype was recorded a few times. J is TRBJ2-5 and V is TRBV5-4; D is possibly TRBD1 (6 bases). Germline CDR1 SGHNT, CDR2 YYREEE (reference sequence). Trimming removed 1 base from V and 2 bases from J, with 12 bases in between. The CDR3 has 15 residues. DNA of the CDR3: TGTGCCAGCAGCTTGCAGCGGACAGCACAAGAGACCCAGTACTTC. Protein sequence: CASSLQRTAQETQYF.

This clonotype was counted a few times. V usage is TRBV18 and J usage is TRBJ2-3, with D possibly matching TRBD2 (6 bases). The length of the CDR3 is 16 residues. V was trimmed by 4 bases and J by 1 base, leaving 15 bases between them. Germline V gene lookup returns CDR1 KGHSH and CDR2 LQKENI. CDR3 coding DNA: TGTGCCAGCTCACAAGGAGGGGCAAGGGGCACAGATACGCAGTATTTT. This encodes CASSQGGARGTDTQYF.

This clonotype occurred once. The chain links TRBV11-2 to TRBJ2-3, with 9 nucleotides matching TRBD1. The J segment lost 2 bases and the V segment lost 5 bases, leaving 8 bases of the junction unmatched. The length of the CDR3 is 16 residues. Per germline, CDR1 SGHAT and CDR2 FQNNGV. CDR3 loop: CASSLGTGRTTDTQYF. CDR3 nucleotide sequence: TGTGCCAGCAGCCTTGGGACAGGGAGAACCACAGATACGCAGTATTTT.